This T cell receptor (beta chain) was retrieved from a study of blood T cell repertoires in COVID-19. CDR3 length: 14 residues. V lost 4 bases, J lost 6 bases, and 4 bases stayed unmatched. Germline CDR1 SGHNT, CDR2 YYREEE (reference sequence). Profiled with immunoSEQ multiplex PCR; TCRdb holds only in-frame clones, not every one. The data show roughly 86,000 clones, about four fifths seen once. The clonotype was recovered from a woman aged 70-85 years with acute or convalescent COVID-19. The specimen was peripheral blood. The chain has TRBV5-4 and TRBJ1-3, with 10 bases that match TRBD1. CDR3 amino acids: CASSTGTGENTIYF. DNA of the CDR3: TGTGCCAGCAGCACCGGGACAGGGGAAAACACCATATATTTT.